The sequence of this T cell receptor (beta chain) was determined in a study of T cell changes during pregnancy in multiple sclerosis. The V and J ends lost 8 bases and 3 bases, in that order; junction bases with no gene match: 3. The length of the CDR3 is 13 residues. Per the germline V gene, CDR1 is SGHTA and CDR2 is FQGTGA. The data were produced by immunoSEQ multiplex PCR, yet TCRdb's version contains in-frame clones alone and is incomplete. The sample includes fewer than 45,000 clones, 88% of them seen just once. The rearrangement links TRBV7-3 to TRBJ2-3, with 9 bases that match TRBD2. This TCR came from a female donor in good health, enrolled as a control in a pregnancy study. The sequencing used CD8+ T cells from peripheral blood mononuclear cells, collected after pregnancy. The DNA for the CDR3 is TGTGCCAGCCGGGCGGGGGGGACAGATACGCAGTATTTT. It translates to CASRAGGTDTQYF.